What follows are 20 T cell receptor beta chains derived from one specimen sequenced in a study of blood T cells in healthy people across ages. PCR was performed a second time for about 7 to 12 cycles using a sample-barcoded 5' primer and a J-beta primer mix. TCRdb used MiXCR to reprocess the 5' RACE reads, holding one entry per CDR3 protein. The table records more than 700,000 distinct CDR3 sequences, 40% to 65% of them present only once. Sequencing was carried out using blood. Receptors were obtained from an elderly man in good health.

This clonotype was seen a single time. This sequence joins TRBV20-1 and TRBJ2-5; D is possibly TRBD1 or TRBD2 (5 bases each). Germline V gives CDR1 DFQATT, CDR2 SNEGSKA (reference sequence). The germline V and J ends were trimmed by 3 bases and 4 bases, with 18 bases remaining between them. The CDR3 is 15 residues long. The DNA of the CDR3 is TGCAGTGCTAGGGCAAGGGGCTCTGGGGGAGAGACCCAGTACTTC. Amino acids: CSARARGSGGETQYF.

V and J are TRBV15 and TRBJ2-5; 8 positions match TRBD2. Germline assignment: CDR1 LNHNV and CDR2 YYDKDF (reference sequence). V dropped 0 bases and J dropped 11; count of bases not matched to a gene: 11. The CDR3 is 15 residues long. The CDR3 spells CATSRDRLAGGEQYF. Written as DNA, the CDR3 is TGTGCCACCAGCAGAGATCGCCTAGCGGGTGGGGAGCAGTACTTC.

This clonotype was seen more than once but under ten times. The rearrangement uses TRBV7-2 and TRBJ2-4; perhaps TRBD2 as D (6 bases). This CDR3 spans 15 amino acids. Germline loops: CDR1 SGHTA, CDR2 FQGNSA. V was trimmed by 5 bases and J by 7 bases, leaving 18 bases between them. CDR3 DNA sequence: TGTGCCAGCAGCGCGCCCGGGACTGGGGCTAACATTCAGTACTTC. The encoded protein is CASSAPGTGANIQYF.

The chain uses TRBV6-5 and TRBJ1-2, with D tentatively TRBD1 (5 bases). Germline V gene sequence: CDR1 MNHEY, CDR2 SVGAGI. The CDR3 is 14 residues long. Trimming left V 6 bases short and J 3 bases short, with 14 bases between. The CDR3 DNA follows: TGTGCCAGCAGGGAAACAGGAAGAGACTATGGCTACACCTTC. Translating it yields CASRETGRDYGYTF.

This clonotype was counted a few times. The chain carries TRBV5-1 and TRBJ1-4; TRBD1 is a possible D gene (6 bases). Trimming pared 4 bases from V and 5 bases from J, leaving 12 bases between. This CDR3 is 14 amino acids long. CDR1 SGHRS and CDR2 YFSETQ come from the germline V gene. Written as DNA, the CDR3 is TGCGCCAGCAGCATAGGGGACATCAATGAAAAACTGTTTTTT. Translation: CASSIGDINEKLFF.

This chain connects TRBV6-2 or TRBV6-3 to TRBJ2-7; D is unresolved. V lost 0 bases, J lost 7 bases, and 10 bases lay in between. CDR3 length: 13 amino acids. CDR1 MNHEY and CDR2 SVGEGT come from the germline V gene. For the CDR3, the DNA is TGTGCCAGCAGTTACTCGACGAACAATGAGCAGTACTTC. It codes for CASSYSTNNEQYF.

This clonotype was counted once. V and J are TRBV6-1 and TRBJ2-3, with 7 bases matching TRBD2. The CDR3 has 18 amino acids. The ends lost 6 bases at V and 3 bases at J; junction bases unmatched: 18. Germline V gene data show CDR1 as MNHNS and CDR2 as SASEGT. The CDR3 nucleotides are TGTGCCAGCAGCCCTTACCTGTCTAATTGGGGGGGTACAGATACGCAGTATTTT. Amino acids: CASSPYLSNWGGTDTQYF.

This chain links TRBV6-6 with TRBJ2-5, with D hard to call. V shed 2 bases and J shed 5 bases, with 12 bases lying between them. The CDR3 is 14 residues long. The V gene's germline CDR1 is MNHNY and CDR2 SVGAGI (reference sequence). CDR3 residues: CASSYVGRVETQYF. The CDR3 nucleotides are TGTGCCAGCAGTTACGTGGGTAGGGTGGAGACCCAGTACTTC.

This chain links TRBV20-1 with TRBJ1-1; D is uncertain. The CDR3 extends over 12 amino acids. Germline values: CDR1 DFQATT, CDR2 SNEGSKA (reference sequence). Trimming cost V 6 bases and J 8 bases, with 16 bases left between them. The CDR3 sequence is CSAPTWTVEAFF. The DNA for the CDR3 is TGCAGTGCCCCGACTTGGACCGTGGAAGCTTTCTTT.

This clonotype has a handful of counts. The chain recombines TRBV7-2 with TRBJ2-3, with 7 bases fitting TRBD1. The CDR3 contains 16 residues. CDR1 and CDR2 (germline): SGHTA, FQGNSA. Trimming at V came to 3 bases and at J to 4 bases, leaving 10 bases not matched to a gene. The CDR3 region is CASSFLQGNGADTQYF. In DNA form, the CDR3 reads TGTGCCAGCAGCTTCCTACAGGGGAATGGGGCAGATACGCAGTATTTT.

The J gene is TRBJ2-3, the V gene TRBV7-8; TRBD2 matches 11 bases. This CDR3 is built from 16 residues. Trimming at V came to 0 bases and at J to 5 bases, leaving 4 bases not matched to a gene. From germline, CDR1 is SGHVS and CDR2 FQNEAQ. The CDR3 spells CASSLALAGGGDTQYF. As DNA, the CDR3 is TGTGCCAGCAGCTTAGCTCTAGCGGGAGGCGGAGATACGCAGTATTTT.

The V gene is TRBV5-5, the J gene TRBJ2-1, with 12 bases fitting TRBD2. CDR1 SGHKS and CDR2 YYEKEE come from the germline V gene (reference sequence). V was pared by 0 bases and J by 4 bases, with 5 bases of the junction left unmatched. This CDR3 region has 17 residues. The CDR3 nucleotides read TGTGCCAGCAGCTTGGCCGGTACTAGCGGGGGGTACAATGAGCAGTTCTTC. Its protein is CASSLAGTSGGYNEQFF.

CDR3 in DNA: TGTGCCAGCTCACCACTAGACGCAGGGAGTACCGGGGAGCTGTTTTTT. It is translated as CASSPLDAGSTGELFF. The chain couples TRBV18 to TRBJ2-2; tentatively, D is TRBD1 or TRBD2 (5 bases each). Germline V gene sequence: CDR1 KGHSH, CDR2 LQKENI. V shed 1 base and J shed 5 bases, with 14 bases lying between them. This CDR3 has 16 amino acids.

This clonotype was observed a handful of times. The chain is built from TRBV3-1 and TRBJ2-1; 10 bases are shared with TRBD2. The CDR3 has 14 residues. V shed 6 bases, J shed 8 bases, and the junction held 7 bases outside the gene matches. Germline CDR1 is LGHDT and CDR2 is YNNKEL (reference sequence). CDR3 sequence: CASSKASGSHEQFF. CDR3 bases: TGTGCCAGCAGTAAGGCTAGCGGGAGTCATGAGCAGTTCTTC.

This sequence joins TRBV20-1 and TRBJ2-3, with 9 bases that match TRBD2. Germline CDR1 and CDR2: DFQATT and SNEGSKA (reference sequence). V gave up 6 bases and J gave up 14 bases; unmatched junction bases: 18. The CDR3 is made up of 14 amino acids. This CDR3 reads CSAAGAGGGRYAYF. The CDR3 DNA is TGCAGTGCCGCCGGGGCGGGAGGGGGTAGATACGCGTATTTT.

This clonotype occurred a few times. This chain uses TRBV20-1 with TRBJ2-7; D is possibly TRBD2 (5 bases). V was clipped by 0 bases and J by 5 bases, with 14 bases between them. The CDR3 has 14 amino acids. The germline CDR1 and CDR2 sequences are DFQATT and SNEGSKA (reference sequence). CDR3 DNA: TGCAGTGCTAGAGATCAAGGTATCGGGGACGAGCAGTACTTC. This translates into CSARDQGIGDEQYF.

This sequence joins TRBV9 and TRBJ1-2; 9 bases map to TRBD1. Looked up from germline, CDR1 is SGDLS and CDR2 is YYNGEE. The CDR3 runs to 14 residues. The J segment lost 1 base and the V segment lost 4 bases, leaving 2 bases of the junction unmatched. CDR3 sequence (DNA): TGTGCCAGCAGCACGGACAGGGGTAACTATGGCTACACCTTC. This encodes CASSTDRGNYGYTF.

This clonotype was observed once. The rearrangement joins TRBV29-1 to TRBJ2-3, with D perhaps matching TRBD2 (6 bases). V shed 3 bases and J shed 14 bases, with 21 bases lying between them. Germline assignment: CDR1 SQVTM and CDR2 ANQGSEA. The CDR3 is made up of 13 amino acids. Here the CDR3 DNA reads TGCAGCGTTGACAGACTAGGAAATGGATACGCGTATTTT. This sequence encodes CSVDRLGNGYAYF.

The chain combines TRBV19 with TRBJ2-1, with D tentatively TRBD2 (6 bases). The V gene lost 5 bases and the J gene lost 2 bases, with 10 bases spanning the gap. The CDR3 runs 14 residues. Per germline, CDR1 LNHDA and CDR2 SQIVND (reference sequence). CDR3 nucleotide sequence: TGTGCCAGTAGTGTGGAGGGCCCCTACAATGAGCAGTTCTTC. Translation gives CASSVEGPYNEQFF.

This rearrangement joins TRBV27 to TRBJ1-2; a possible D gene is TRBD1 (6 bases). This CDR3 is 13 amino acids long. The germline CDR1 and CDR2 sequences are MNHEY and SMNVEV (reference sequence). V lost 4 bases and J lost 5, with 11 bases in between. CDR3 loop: CASSSRGFYGYTF. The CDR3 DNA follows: TGTGCCAGCAGTTCTAGGGGGTTTTATGGCTACACCTTC.